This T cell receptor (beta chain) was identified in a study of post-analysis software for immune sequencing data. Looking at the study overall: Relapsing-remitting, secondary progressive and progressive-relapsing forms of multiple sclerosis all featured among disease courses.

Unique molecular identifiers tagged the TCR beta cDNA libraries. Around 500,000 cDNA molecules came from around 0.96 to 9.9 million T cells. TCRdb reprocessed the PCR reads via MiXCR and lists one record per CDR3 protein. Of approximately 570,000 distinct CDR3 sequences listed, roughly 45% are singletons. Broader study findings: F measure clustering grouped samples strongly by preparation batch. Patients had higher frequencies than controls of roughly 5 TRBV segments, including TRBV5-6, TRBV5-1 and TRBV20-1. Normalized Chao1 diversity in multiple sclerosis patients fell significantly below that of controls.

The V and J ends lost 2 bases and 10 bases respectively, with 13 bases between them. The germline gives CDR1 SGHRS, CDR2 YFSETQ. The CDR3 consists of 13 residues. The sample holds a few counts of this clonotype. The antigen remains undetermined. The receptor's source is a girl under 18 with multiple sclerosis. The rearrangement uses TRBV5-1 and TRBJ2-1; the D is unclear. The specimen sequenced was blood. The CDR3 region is CASSFPGAREQFF. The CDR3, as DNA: TGCGCCAGCAGCTTCCCTGGCGCGCGGGAGCAGTTCTTC.